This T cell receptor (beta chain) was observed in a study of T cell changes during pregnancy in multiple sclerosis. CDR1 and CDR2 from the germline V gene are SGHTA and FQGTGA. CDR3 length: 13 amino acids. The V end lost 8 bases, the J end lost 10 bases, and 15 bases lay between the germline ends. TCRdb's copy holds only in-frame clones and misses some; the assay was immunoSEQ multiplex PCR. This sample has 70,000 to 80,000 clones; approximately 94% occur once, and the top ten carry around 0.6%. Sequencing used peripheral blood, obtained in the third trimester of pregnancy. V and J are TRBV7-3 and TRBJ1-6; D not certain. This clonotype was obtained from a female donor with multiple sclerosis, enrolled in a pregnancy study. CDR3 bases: TGTGCCAGCGCGGGATATAGTCGATCACCCCTCCACTTT. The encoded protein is CASAGYSRSPLHF.